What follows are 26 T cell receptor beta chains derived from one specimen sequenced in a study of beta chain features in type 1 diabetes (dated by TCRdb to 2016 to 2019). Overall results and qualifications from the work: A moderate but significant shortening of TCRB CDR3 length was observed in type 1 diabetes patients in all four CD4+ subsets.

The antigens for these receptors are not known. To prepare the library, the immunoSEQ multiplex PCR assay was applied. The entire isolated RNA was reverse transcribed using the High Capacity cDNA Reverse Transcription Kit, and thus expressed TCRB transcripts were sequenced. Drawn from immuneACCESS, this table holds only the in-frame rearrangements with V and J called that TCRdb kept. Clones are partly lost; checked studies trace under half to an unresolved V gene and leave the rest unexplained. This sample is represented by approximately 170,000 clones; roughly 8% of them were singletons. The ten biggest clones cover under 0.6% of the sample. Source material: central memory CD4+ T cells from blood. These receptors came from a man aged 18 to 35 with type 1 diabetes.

The CDR3 nucleotides read TGTGCCAGCAGCTTAGATGGGAGAAACTATGGCTACACCTTC. Its protein product is CASSLDGRNYGYTF. This rearrangement joins TRBV11-2 to TRBJ1-2; D gene uncertain. This CDR3 is built from 14 residues. V was pared by 0 bases and J by 2 bases, with 7 bases between. Germline-derived CDR1 and CDR2 are SGHAT and FQNNGV.

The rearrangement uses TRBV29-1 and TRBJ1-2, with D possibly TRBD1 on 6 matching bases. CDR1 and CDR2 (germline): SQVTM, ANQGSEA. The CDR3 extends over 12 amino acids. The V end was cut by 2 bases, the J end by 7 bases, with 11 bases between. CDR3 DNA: TGCAGCGTTGAATATTTCAGGGGTGGCTACACCTTC. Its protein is CSVEYFRGGYTF.

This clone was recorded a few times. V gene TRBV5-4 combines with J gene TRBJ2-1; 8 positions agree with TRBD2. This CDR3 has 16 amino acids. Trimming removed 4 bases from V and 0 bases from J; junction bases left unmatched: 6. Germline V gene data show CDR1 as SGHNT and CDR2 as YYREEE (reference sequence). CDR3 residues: CASSAKRGSSYNEQFF. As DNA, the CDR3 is TGTGCCAGCAGCGCTAAGCGGGGGAGCTCCTACAATGAGCAGTTCTTC.

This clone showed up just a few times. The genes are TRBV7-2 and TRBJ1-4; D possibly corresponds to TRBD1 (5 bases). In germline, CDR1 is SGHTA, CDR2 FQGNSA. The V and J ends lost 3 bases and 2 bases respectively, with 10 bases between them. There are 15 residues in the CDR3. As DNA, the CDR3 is TGTGCCAGCAGCTTTCAGGGATCGACTAATGAAAAACTGTTTTTT. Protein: CASSFQGSTNEKLFF.

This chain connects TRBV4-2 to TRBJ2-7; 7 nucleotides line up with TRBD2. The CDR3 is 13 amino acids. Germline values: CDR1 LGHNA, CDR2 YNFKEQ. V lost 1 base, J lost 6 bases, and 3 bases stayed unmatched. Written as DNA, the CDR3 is TGTGCCAGCAGCCAAGGGGGGGGAGGCGAGCAGTACTTC. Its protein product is CASSQGGGGEQYF.

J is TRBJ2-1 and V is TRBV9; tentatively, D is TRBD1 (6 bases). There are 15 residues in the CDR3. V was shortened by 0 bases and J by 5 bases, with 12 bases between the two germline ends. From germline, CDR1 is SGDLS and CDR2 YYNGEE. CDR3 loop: CASSVGTAVHNEQFF. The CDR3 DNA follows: TGTGCCAGCAGCGTAGGGACAGCCGTACACAATGAGCAGTTCTTC.

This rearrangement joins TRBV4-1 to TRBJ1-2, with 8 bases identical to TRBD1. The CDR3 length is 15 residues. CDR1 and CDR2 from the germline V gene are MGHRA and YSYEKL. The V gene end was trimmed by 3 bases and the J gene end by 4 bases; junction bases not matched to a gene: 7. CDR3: CASSHRTGSSYGYTF. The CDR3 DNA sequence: TGCGCCAGCAGCCATAGGACAGGGAGTAGCTATGGCTACACCTTC.

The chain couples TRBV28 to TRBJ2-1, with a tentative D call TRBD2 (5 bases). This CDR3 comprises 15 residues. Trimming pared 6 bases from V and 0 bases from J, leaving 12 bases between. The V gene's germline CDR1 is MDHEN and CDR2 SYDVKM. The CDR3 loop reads CASSPSGFSYNEQFF. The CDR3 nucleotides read TGTGCCAGCAGCCCAAGCGGATTCTCCTACAATGAGCAGTTCTTC. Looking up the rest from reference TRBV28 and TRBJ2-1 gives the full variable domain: DVKVTQSSRYLVKRTGEKVFLECVQDMDHENMFWYRQDPGLGLRLIYFSYDVKMKEKGDIPEGYSVSREKKERFSLILESASTNQTSMYLCASSPSGFSYNEQFFGPGTRLTVL.

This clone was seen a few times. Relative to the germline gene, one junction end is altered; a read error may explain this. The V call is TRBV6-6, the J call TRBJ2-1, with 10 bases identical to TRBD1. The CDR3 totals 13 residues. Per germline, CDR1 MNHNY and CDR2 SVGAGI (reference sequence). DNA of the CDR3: TGTGCCAGCAGTTCCGGGACAGGGGATAAAAAGATCTTC. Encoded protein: CASSSGTGDKKIF.

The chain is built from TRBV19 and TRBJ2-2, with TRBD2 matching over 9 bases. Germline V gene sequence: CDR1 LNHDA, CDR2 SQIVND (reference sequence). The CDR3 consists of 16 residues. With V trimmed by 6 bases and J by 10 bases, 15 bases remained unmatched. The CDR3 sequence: CASRSSLAGFSEELFF. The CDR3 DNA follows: TGTGCCAGTAGATCAAGCCTAGCGGGATTCTCTGAGGAGCTGTTTTTT.

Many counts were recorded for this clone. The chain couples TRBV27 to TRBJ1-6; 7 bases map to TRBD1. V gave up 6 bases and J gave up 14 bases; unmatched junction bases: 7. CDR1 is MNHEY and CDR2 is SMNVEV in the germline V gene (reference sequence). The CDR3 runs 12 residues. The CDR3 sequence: CASSQGQLALHF. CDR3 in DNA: TGTGCCAGCAGCCAGGGACAGTTGGCCCTCCACTTT.

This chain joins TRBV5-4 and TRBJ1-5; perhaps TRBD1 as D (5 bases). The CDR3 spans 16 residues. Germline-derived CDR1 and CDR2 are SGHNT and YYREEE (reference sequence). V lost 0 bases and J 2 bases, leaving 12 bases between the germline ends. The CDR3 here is CASSLGGGLGNQPQHF. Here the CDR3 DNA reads TGTGCCAGCAGCTTGGGGGGGGGTCTCGGCAATCAGCCCCAGCATTTT.

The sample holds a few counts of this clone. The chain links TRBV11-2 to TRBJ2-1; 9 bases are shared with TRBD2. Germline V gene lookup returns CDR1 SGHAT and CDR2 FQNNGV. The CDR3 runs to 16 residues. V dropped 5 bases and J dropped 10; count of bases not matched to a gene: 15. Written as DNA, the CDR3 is TGTGCCAGCAGCAAAGTCGGGACTAGCTTTATCAGGGAGCAGTTCTTC. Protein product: CASSKVGTSFIREQFF.

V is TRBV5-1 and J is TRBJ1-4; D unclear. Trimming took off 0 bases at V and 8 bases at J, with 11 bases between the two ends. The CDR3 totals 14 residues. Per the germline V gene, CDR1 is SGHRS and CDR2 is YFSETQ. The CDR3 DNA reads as TGCGCCAGCAGCTTGGGACAAGTCGGCGAAAAACTGTTTTTT. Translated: CASSLGQVGEKLFF.

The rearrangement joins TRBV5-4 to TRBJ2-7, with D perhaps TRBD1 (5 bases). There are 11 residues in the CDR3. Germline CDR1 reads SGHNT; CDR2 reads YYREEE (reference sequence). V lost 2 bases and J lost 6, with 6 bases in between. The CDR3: CASSLRGEQYF. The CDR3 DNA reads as TGTGCCAGCAGCTTAAGGGGCGAGCAGTACTTC.

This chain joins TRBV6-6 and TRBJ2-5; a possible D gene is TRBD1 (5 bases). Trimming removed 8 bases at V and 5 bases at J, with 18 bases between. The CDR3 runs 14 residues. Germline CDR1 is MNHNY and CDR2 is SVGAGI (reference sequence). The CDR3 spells CASAQGSNRETQYF. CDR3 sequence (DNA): TGTGCCAGCGCGCAGGGCTCGAATCGGGAGACCCAGTACTTC.

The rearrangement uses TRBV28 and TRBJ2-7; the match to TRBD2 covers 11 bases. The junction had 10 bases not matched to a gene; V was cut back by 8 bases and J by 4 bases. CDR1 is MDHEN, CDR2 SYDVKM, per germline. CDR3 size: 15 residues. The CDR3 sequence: CASSLLAGDAYEQYF. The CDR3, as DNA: TGTGCCAGCTCCTTACTAGCGGGAGATGCGTACGAGCAGTACTTC.

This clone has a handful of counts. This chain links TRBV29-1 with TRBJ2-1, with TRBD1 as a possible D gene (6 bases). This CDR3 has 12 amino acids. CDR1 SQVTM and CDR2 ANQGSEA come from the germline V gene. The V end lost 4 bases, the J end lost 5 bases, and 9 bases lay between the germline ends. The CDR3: CSVAQGNNEQFF. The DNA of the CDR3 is TGCAGCGTTGCACAGGGAAACAATGAGCAGTTCTTC.

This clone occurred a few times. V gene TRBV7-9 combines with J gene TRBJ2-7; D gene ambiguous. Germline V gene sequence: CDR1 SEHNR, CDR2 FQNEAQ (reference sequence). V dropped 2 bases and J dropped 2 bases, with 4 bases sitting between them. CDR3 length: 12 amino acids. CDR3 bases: TGTGCCAGCAGCTTATCCACCTACGAGCAGTACTTC. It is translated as CASSLSTYEQYF.

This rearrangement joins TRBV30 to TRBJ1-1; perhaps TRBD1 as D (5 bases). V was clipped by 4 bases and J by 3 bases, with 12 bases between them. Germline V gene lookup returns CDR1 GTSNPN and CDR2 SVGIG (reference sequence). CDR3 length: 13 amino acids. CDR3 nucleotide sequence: TGTGCCTGGATTGGCAGGGCGTACACTGAAGCTTTCTTT. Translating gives CAWIGRAYTEAFF.

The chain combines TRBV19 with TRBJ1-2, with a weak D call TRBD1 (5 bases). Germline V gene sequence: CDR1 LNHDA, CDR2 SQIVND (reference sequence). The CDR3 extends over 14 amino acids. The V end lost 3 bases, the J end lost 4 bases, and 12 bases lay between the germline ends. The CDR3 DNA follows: TGTGCCAGTAGTATTCCAGGGCTCGCCTATGGCTACACCTTC. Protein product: CASSIPGLAYGYTF. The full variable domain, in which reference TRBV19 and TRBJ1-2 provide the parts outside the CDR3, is DGGITQSPKYLFRKEGQNVTLSCEQNLNHDAMYWYRQDPGQGLRLIYYSQIVNDFQKGDIAEGYSVSREKKESFPLTVTSAQKNPTAFYLCASSIPGLAYGYTFGSGTRLTVV.

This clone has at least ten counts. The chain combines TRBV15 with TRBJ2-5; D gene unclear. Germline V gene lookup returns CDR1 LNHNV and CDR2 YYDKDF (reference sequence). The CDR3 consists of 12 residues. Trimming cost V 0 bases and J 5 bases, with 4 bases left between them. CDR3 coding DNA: TGTGCCACCAGCAGAGACGTGGAGACCCAGTACTTC. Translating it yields CATSRDVETQYF.

The CDR3 region has the DNA TGTGCCAGCAGTCGACTAGCGGATTACACAGATACGCAGTATTTT. Protein sequence: CASSRLADYTDTQYF. This chain connects TRBV11-2 to TRBJ2-3, with 9 bases fitting TRBD2. Germline loops: CDR1 SGHAT, CDR2 FQNNGV. This CDR3 spans 15 amino acids. With V trimmed by 6 bases and J by 2 bases, 6 bases remained unmatched.

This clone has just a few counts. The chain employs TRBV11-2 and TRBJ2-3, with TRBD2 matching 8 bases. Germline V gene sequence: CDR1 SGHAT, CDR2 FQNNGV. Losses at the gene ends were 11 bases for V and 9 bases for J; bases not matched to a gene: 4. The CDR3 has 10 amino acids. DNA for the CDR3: TGTGCCCTCGGGGGGGGAACGCAGTATTTT. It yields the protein CALGGGTQYF.

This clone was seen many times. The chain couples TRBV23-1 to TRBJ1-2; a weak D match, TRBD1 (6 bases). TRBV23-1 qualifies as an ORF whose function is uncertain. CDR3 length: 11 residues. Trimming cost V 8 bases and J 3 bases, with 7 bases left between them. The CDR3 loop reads CASGQYYGYTF. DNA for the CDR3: TGCGCCAGCGGACAGTACTATGGCTACACCTTC.

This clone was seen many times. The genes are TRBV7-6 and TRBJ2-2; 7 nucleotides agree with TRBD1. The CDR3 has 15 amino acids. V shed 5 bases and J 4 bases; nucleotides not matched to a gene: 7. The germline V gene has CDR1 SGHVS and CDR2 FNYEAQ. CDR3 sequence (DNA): TGTGCCAGCAGCCTAAGGGGGCAGAGCACCGGGGAGCTGTTTTTT. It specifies CASSLRGQSTGELFF.